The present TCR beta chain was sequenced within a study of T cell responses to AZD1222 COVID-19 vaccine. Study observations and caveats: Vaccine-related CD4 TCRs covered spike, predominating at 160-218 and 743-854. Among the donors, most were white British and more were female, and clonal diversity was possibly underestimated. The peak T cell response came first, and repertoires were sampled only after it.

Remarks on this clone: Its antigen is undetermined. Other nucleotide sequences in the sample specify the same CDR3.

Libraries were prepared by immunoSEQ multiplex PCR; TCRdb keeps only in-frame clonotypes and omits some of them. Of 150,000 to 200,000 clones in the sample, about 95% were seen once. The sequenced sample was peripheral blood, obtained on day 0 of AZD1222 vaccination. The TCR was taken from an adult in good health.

The CDR3 loop is CASSPRSNQPQHF. The CDR3 nucleotides are TGTGCCAGCTCACCTCGATCCAATCAGCCCCAGCATTTT. V usage is TRBV18 and J usage is TRBJ1-5, with D unresolved. The CDR3 runs to 13 residues. Per germline, CDR1 KGHSH and CDR2 LQKENI. Trimming took 3 bases from V and 3 from J, leaving 6 bases between them.